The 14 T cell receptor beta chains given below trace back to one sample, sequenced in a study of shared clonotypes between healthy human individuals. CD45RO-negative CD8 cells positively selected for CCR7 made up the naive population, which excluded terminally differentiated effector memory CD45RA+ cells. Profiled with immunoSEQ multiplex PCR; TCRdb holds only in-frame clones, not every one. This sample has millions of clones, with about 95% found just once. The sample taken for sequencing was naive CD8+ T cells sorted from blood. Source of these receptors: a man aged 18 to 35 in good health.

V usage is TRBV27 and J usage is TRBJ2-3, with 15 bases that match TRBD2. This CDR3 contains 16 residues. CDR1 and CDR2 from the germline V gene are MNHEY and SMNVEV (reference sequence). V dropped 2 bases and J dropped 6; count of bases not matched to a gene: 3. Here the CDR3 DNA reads TGTGCCAGCAGTTTACGGACTAGCGGGGGGGCTGATACGCAGTATTTT. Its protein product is CASSLRTSGGADTQYF.

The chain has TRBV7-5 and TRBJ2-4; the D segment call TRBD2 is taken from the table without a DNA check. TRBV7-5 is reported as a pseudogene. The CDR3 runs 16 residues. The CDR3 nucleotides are TGTGCCAGAAGCTTAGGAAGGGGGGGACCCAAAAACATTCAGTACTTC. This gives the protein CARSLGRGGPKNIQYF.

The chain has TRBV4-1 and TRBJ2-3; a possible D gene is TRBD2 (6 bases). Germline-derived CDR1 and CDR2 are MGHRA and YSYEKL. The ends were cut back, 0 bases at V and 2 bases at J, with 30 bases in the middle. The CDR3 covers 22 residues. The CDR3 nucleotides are TGCGCCAGCAGCCAAGATCAAGCGGGCGCTCCACTACCAGAGGGTTACACAGATACGCAGTATTTT. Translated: CASSQDQAGAPLPEGYTDTQYF.

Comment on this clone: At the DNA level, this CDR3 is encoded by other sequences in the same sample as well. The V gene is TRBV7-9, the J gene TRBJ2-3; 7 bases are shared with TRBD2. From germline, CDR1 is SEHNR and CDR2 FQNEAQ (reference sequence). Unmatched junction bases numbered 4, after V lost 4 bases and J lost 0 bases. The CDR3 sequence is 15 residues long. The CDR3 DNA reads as TGTGCCAGCAGCTCCAGCGGGGATAGCACAGATACGCAGTATTTT. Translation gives CASSSSGDSTDTQYF. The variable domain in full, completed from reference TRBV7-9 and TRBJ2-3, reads DTGVSQNPRHKITKRGQNVTFRCDPISEHNRLYWYRQTLGQGPEFLTYFQNEAQLEKSRLLSDRFSAERPKGSFSTLEIQRTEQGDSAMYLCASSSSGDSTDTQYFGPGTRLTVL.

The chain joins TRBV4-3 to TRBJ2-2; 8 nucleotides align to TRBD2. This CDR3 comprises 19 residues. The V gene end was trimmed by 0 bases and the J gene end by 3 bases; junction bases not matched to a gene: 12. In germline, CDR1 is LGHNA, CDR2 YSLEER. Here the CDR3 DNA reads TGCGCCAGCAGCCAAGATCCGGGTCCGGCGGGGGGTTACACCGGGGAGCTGTTTTTT. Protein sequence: CASSQDPGPAGGYTGELFF.

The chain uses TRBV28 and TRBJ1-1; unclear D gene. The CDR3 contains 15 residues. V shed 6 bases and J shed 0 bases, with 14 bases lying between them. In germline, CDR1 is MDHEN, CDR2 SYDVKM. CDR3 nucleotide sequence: TGTGCCAGCAGCGAGACTCCAACCATGAACACTGAAGCTTTCTTT. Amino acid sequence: CASSETPTMNTEAFF. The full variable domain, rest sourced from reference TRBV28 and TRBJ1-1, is DVKVTQSSRYLVKRTGEKVFLECVQDMDHENMFWYRQDPGLGLRLIYFSYDVKMKEKGDIPEGYSVSREKKERFSLILESASTNQTSMYLCASSETPTMNTEAFFGQGTRLTVV.

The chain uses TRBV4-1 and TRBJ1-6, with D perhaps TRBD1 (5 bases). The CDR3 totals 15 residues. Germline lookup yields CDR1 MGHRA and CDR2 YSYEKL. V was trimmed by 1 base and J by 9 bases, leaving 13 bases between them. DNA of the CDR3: TGCGCCAGCAGCCAAGGTCAGGGACCGGGTTCACCCCTCCACTTT. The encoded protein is CASSQGQGPGSPLHF.

The CDR3 reads CASLTDGLAGGDEQFF. In DNA, the CDR3 is TGTGCCAGCTTAACCGACGGACTAGCGGGGGGAGACGAGCAGTTCTTC. V usage is TRBV27 and J usage is TRBJ2-1, with 14 bases identical to TRBD2. The length of the CDR3 is 16 residues. J gave up 10 bases and V 8 bases, and 13 bases lay outside the gene matches. In germline, CDR1 is MNHEY, CDR2 SMNVEV (reference sequence).

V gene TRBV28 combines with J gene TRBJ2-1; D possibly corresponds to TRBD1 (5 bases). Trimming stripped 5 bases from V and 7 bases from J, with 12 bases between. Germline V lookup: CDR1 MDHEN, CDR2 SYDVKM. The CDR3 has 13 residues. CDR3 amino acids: CASSPQGSNEQFF. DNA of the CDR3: TGTGCCAGCAGTCCGCAGGGTTCGAATGAGCAGTTCTTC.

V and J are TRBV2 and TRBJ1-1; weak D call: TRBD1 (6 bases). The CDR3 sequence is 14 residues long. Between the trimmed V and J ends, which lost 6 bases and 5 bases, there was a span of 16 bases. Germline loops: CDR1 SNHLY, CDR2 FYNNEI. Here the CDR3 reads CASRLQGWGTEAFF. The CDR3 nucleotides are TGTGCCAGCAGACTACAGGGCTGGGGGACTGAAGCTTTCTTT.

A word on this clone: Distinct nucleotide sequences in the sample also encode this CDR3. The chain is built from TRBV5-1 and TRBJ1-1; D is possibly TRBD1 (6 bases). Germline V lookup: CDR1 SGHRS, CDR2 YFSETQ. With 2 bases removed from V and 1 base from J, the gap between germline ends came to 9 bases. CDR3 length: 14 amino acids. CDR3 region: CASSFKQGNTEAFF. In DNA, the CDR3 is TGCGCCAGCAGCTTCAAACAGGGGAACACTGAAGCTTTCTTT.

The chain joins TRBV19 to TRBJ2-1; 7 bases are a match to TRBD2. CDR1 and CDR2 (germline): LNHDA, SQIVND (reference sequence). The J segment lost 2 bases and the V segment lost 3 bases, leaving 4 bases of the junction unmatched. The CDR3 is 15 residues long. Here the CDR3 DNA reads TGTGCCAGTAGTATGTACCGGGGGGCCTACAATGAGCAGTTCTTC. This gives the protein CASSMYRGAYNEQFF.

The CDR3: CASSSEAYEQYF. The CDR3 bases are TGTGCCAGCAGCTCGGAGGCCTACGAGCAGTACTTC. This chain links TRBV7-6 with TRBJ2-7, with D tentatively TRBD2 (5 bases). The germline V gene encodes CDR1 SGHVS and CDR2 FNYEAQ. The ends were cut back, 4 bases at V and 2 bases at J, with 6 bases in the middle. The CDR3 loop spans 12 amino acids.

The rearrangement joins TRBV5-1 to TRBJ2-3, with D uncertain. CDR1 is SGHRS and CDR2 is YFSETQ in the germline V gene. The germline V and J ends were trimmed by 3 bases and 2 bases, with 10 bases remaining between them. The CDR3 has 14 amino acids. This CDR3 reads CASSSFGLTDTQYF. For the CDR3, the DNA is TGCGCCAGCAGCTCTTTTGGCCTCACAGATACGCAGTATTTT.